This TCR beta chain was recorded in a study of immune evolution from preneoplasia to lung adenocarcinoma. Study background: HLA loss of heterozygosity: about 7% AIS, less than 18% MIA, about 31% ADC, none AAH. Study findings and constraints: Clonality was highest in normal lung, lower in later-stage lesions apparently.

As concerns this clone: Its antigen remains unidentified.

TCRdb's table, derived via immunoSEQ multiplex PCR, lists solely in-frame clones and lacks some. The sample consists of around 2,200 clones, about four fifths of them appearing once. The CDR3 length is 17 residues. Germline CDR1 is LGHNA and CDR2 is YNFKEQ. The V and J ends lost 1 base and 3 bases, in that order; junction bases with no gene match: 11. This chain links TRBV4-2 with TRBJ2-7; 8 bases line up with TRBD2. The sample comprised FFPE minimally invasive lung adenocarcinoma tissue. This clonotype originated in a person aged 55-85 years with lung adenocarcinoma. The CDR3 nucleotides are TGTGCCAGCAGCCAAGGAGGAGGGCGGGGGGCTCTCTACGAGCAGTACTTC. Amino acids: CASSQGGGRGALYEQYF.